Listed here are 27 T cell receptor beta chains from one sample, sequenced in a study of T-cell memory formation after mild COVID-19. TCRdb passed the 5' RACE reads through MiXCR, listing each CDR3 protein once. The sample lists about 210,000 distinct CDR3 sequences; roughly 10% were seen once. The source material was PBMCs or a T cell subset sorted from them (not recorded which). The receptor source for this set is a man aged 18 to 35 who had mild COVID-19 (a few samples of this study predate the infection). Cell type and time point are not known.

This clonotype occurred a few times. The chain links TRBV2 to TRBJ1-4; D is possibly TRBD1 (5 bases). The V end was cut by 10 bases, the J end by 8 bases, with 11 bases between. This CDR3 has 11 amino acids. The V gene's germline CDR1 is SNHLY and CDR2 FYNNEI. The CDR3 DNA reads TGTGCCACGACAGTACGGGAAAAACTGTTTTTT. It yields the protein CATTVREKLFF.

The chain has TRBV5-1 and TRBJ2-7; D gene ambiguous. Per germline, CDR1 SGHRS and CDR2 YFSETQ. This CDR3 comprises 14 residues. V was shortened by 4 bases and J by 4 bases, with 15 bases between the two germline ends. The CDR3: CASSPRPAYYEQYF. DNA for the CDR3: TGCGCCAGCAGCCCCCGTCCCGCTTATTACGAGCAGTACTTC.

The genes are TRBV3-1 and TRBJ1-2; D unresolved. The length of the CDR3 is 14 residues. Germline V gene sequence: CDR1 LGHDT, CDR2 YNNKEL (reference sequence). V shed 0 bases and J shed 4 bases, with 9 bases lying between them. The CDR3, as DNA: TGTGCCAGCAGCCAAGAGTCCGTTAGCTATGGCTACACCTTC. Protein: CASSQESVSYGYTF.

The CDR3 here is CASSYWGAQTQYF. DNA of the CDR3: TGTGCCAGCAGTTACTGGGGGGCACAGACCCAGTACTTC. The chain links TRBV6-6 to TRBJ2-5, with D perhaps given as TRBD1 or TRBD2 (6 bases each). The germline V and J ends were trimmed by 1 base and 6 bases, with 9 bases remaining between them. Germline CDR1 reads MNHNY; CDR2 reads SVGAGI (reference sequence). The CDR3 contains 13 residues.

The gene calls are TRBV3-1 and TRBJ1-3; D is ambiguous. Germline CDR1 is LGHDT and CDR2 is YNNKEL (reference sequence). V dropped 1 base and J dropped 2 bases, with 6 bases sitting between them. This CDR3 comprises 14 residues. CDR3 region: CASSQGTPGNTIYF. The CDR3 DNA is TGTGCCAGCAGCCAAGGGACTCCTGGAAACACCATATATTTT.

V and J are TRBV12-5 and TRBJ2-7; no definite D call. V was cut by 4 bases and J by 2 bases, with 3 bases left in between. The CDR3 extends over 11 amino acids. CDR1 and CDR2 (germline): LGHNT, FRNRAP. Here the CDR3 reads CASGSAYEQYV. As DNA, the CDR3 is TGTGCTAGTGGTTCGGCCTACGAGCAGTACGTC.

The CDR3 loop reads CASSLTISGARGEAFF. The CDR3 bases are TGTGCCAGCAGTTTGACAATCTCCGGGGCCCGGGGTGAAGCTTTCTTT. V gene TRBV12-3 or TRBV12-4 combines with J gene TRBJ1-1; possibly TRBD1 for D (5 bases). CDR3 length: 16 residues. The ends were cut back, 3 bases at V and 7 bases at J, with 21 bases in the middle.

This clonotype showed up just a few times. The rearrangement joins TRBV5-1 to TRBJ2-5; 9 positions agree with TRBD1. The germline V gene has CDR1 SGHRS and CDR2 YFSETQ. The CDR3 sequence is 17 residues long. The V gene end was trimmed by 0 bases and the J gene end by 0 bases; junction bases not matched to a gene: 6. CDR3 nucleotide sequence: TGCGCCAGCAGCTTGGGAGACAGGGGGAATTACCAAGAGACCCAGTACTTC. It translates to CASSLGDRGNYQETQYF. Using reference TRBV5-1 and TRBJ2-5 for the parts outside the CDR3, the full variable domain is KAGVTQTPRYLIKTRGQQVTLSCSPISGHRSVSWYQQTPGQGLQFLFEYFSETQRNKGNFPGRFSGRQFSNSRSEMNVSTLELGDSALYLCASSLGDRGNYQETQYFGPGTRLLVL.

CDR3 sequence: CASSSPADGNGYTF. CDR3 DNA sequence: TGTGCCAGCAGCTCACCCGCGGACGGAAATGGCTACACCTTC. The rearrangement uses TRBV7-9 and TRBJ1-2, with unresolved D. Trimming took off 4 bases at V and 6 bases at J, with 15 bases between the two ends. Germline loops: CDR1 SEHNR, CDR2 FQNEAQ (reference sequence). The CDR3 totals 14 residues.

This clonotype occurred many times. V and J are TRBV7-2 and TRBJ1-4; 9 bases map to TRBD1. The CDR3 contains 14 residues. CDR1 is SGHTA, CDR2 FQGNSA, per germline. The ends lost 5 bases at V and 7 bases at J; junction bases unmatched: 5. CDR3 sequence reads: CASSLTGGSEKLFF. The CDR3 region has the DNA TGTGCCAGCAGCCTTACAGGGGGCAGTGAAAAACTGTTTTTT.

The rearrangement uses TRBV5-6 and TRBJ2-1, with D perhaps being TRBD1 or TRBD2 (5 bases each). CDR1 is SGHDT, CDR2 YYEEEE, per germline. The length of the CDR3 is 12 residues. Deletions cut 4 bases from V and 13 bases from J, with 15 bases between. The CDR3 DNA reads as TGTGCCAGCAGCCGGCCCGAGGGGCTACAGTTCTTC. Translated, it gives CASSRPEGLQFF.

This clonotype was seen ten or more times. DNA of the CDR3: TGTGCCAGCAGCTTGGAAGGGTACGGGACGCCGGCTGAAGCTTTCTTT. Its translation: CASSLEGYGTPAEAFF. The chain has TRBV5-6 and TRBJ1-1; maybe TRBD1 (5 bases). Per the germline V gene, CDR1 is SGHDT and CDR2 is YYEEEE. This CDR3 comprises 16 residues. The germline V and J ends were trimmed by 0 bases and 6 bases, with 18 bases remaining between them.

Concerning this clonotype itself: A read error may account for a junction end that differs from germline. CDR3 coding DNA: TGCGCCAGAAGCTTGGGATCGGGGAATGAGCAGTTCTTC. Encoded protein: CARSLGSGNEQFF. This chain joins TRBV5-1 and TRBJ2-1; a weak D match, TRBD2 (5 bases). This CDR3 has 13 residues. Germline CDR1 SGHRS, CDR2 YFSETQ.

This clonotype has a count of ten or more. The chain couples TRBV6-1 to TRBJ2-7; perhaps TRBD1 as D (7 bases). The CDR3 totals 13 residues. Trimming left V 7 bases short and J 3 bases short, with 13 bases between. Germline-derived CDR1 and CDR2 are MNHNS and SASEGT. CDR3 nucleotide sequence: TGTGCCAGCAAGCGCGGGGACAGCTACGAGCAGTACTTC. Translated: CASKRGDSYEQYF.

The V and J genes are TRBV19 and TRBJ2-7, with D tentatively TRBD1 (5 bases). Germline values: CDR1 LNHDA, CDR2 SQIVND (reference sequence). The germline V and J ends were trimmed by 3 bases and 3 bases, with 9 bases remaining between them. CDR3 length equals 13 residues. This CDR3 reads CASSIPGNYEQYF. The DNA for the CDR3 is TGTGCCAGTAGTATCCCAGGGAACTACGAGCAGTACTTC.

This clonotype was observed a few times. The V and J genes are TRBV5-8 and TRBJ2-7, with 10 bases fitting TRBD1. Per germline, CDR1 SGHTS and CDR2 YDEGEE. The CDR3 has 14 residues. V lost 2 bases to trimming and J lost 4 bases; unmatched junction nucleotides: 3. The CDR3 loop reads CASSFLGQGYEQYV. For the CDR3, the DNA is TGTGCCAGCAGCTTTCTGGGACAGGGGTACGAGCAGTACGTC.

This clonotype has a handful of counts. The rearrangement joins TRBV4-3 to TRBJ2-3; TRBD1 matches at 8 bases. This CDR3 has 16 residues. Germline lookup yields CDR1 LGHNA and CDR2 YSLEER. Trimming at V came to 1 base and at J to 6 bases, leaving 9 bases not matched to a gene. CDR3 DNA sequence: TGCGCCAGCAGCCAAGCCGGGACAGGAATAGCCGATACGCAGTATTTT. Protein: CASSQAGTGIADTQYF.

This clonotype was picked up a small number of times. The chain has TRBV12-3 or TRBV12-4 and TRBJ2-5, with D perhaps being TRBD1 or TRBD2 (5 bases each). With 7 bases removed from V and 5 bases from J, the gap between germline ends came to 17 bases. The CDR3 length is 14 residues. CDR3 amino acids: CASNPGRRRETQYF. DNA for the CDR3: TGTGCCAGCAATCCGGGGCGGCGGCGGGAGACCCAGTACTTC.

This clonotype came up a few times. The chain recombines TRBV28 with TRBJ1-6; D remains unclear. CDR3 length: 15 residues. Per the germline V gene, CDR1 is MDHEN and CDR2 is SYDVKM. Between the trimmed V and J ends, which lost 6 bases and 7 bases, there was a span of 16 bases. The CDR3 DNA sequence: TGTGCCAGCAGCCCACCGCGGCACTTCAATTCACCCCTCCACTTT. Its protein product is CASSPPRHFNSPLHF.

The chain joins TRBV7-8 to TRBJ2-7; 10 bases are a match to TRBD2. This CDR3 spans 15 amino acids. Germline V gene lookup returns CDR1 SGHVS and CDR2 FQNEAQ. V dropped 2 bases and J dropped 5; count of bases not matched to a gene: 6. This chain's CDR3 is CASSLRASGGHEQYF. CDR3 bases: TGTGCCAGCAGCTTAAGGGCTAGCGGGGGCCACGAGCAGTACTTC.

This chain links TRBV7-2 with TRBJ2-5; D is perhaps TRBD1 or TRBD2 (5 bases each). The CDR3 covers 13 residues. In germline, CDR1 is SGHTA, CDR2 FQGNSA. V dropped 3 bases and J dropped 6 bases, with 11 bases sitting between them. The CDR3 loop reads CASSFGGKKTQYF. The CDR3 nucleotides are TGTGCCAGCAGCTTTGGGGGTAAGAAGACCCAGTACTTC.

The V call is TRBV7-2, the J call TRBJ2-7; D unresolved. This CDR3 is 11 amino acids long. Germline-derived CDR1 and CDR2 are SGHTA and FQGNSA. Trimming removed 5 bases from V and 2 bases from J, with 4 bases in between. The DNA for the CDR3 is TGTGCCAGCAGCGTAACCTACGAGCAGTACTTC. As protein: CASSVTYEQYF.

This clonotype came up a few times. The V call is TRBV20-1, the J call TRBJ2-2; 10 nucleotides align to TRBD1. CDR1 and CDR2 from the germline V gene are DFQATT and SNEGSKA (reference sequence). J gave up 4 bases and V 3 bases, and 2 bases lay outside the gene matches. This CDR3 is 14 amino acids long. The CDR3 spells CSARDRGATGELFF. The CDR3 nucleotides are TGCAGTGCTAGGGACAGGGGGGCCACCGGGGAGCTGTTTTTT.

This rearrangement joins TRBV4-1 to TRBJ2-3; no definite D call. Trimming left V 2 bases short and J 5 bases short, with 8 bases between. The CDR3 is made up of 13 amino acids. CDR1 and CDR2 (germline): MGHRA, YSYEKL. In DNA form, the CDR3 reads TGCGCCAGCAGCCAAACCCCAGGAGATACGCAGTATTTT. Protein: CASSQTPGDTQYF.

The chain is built from TRBV28 and TRBJ1-1; the D is unclear. The CDR3 has 12 residues. CDR1 and CDR2 (germline): MDHEN, SYDVKM. Trimming took off 1 base at V and 8 bases at J, with 8 bases between the two ends. The CDR3 DNA follows: TGTGCCAGCAGTTTATCGGCAGACGAAGCTTTCTTT. It translates to CASSLSADEAFF.

The CDR3: CASSLRQGPSEVYGYTF. DNA of the CDR3: TGCGCCAGCAGCCTGCGACAGGGGCCATCTGAGGTCTATGGCTACACCTTC. V is TRBV4-1 and J is TRBJ1-2; 8 bases agree with TRBD1. The CDR3 extends over 17 amino acids. The V segment lost 4 bases and the J segment 4 bases; nucleotides outside the gene matches: 14. Germline CDR1 MGHRA, CDR2 YSYEKL.

The chain is built from TRBV18 and TRBJ1-5, with D tentatively TRBD1 (5 bases). Germline loops: CDR1 KGHSH, CDR2 LQKENI. V was clipped by 2 bases and J by 4 bases, with 12 bases between them. This CDR3 contains 15 residues. CDR3 amino acids: CASSPRQGANQPQHF. The CDR3 region has the DNA TGTGCCAGCTCACCAAGGCAGGGTGCGAATCAGCCCCAGCATTTT. The whole variable domain, remainder taken from reference TRBV18 and TRBJ1-5, is NAGVMQNPRHLVRRRGQEARLRCSPMKGHSHVYWYRQLPEEGLKFMVYLQKENIIDESGMPKERFSAEFPKEGPSILRIQQVVRGDSAAYFCASSPRQGANQPQHFGDGTRLSIL.